A few counts support the clone carrying this T cell receptor (beta chain). The ends were cut back, 5 bases at V and 13 bases at J, with 17 bases in the middle. Germline CDR1 and CDR2: LNHDA and SQIVND (reference sequence). This CDR3 is 12 amino acids long. This specimen comes from a study of blood T cell repertoires in COVID-19. Produced via immunoSEQ multiplex PCR; TCRdb's table is partial and in-frame only. Among some 260,000 clones listed, about 68% were seen once. The clonotype comes from a woman over 75 with acute or convalescent COVID-19. V is TRBV19 and J is TRBJ1-1, with D hard to call. The specimen was peripheral blood. CDR3 loop: CASSGNGVSFFF. CDR3 nucleotides: TGTGCCAGTAGTGGGAACGGGGTCTCATTTTTCTTT.